This TCR beta chain was sequenced in a study of T-cell memory formation after mild COVID-19. Study in general: TCR clusters were mostly donor specific. General study points: Clones contracting day 15 to 85 were balanced CD4/CD8; later expanders leaned CD4+. CD4+ contracting clones were mainly CM and EM; CD8+ ones, EMRA.

5'RACE with constant-segment primers yielded barcoded, UMI-tagged TCR alpha and TCR beta cDNA libraries. TCRdb processed the 5' RACE reads anew with MiXCR; each CDR3 protein has one entry. The sample records under 300,000 distinct CDR3 sequences, around 16% being singletons. J lost 4 bases, V lost 1 base, and 0 bases had no gene match. Per the germline V gene, CDR1 is MGHRA and CDR2 is YSYEKL. The CDR3 contains 14 residues. A word on this clonotype: Its antigen is as yet unknown.

The sequenced sample was PBMCs or a T cell subset sorted from them (not recorded which). The sequence derives from a man younger than 35 who had mild COVID-19 (a few samples of this study predate the infection). Cell type and time point are not known. V is TRBV4-1 and J is TRBJ2-7, with TRBD1 identical over 11 bases. The CDR3 is CASSQGDRGYEQYF. CDR3 bases: TGCGCCAGCAGCCAAGGGGACAGGGGGTACGAGCAGTACTTC.